The 25 T cell receptor beta chains in this list originate from one sample, sequenced in a study of T cells after yellow fever vaccination. MiXCR, run by TCRdb on the 5' RACE reads, gives a single entry per CDR3 protein. Of roughly 250,000 distinct CDR3 sequences listed, roughly 13% were seen once; the top ten hold 0.45% to 0.65%. This material consisted of CD4+ T cells sorted from PBMCs, taken 45 days after the yellow fever booster vaccination. The receptors originated from a man aged 25 to 40 who received the YFV17D yellow fever vaccine.

The rearrangement joins TRBV5-1 to TRBJ2-3; 10 nucleotides agree with TRBD2. J lost 0 bases, V lost 4 bases, and 5 bases had no gene match. Germline assignment: CDR1 SGHRS and CDR2 YFSETQ. The CDR3 sequence is 16 residues long. The CDR3 DNA reads TGCGCCAGCAGCGGGGGACTAGCGCTCAGCACAGATACGCAGTATTTT. This encodes CASSGGLALSTDTQYF.

This clonotype has only a few counts. The V call is TRBV5-1, the J call TRBJ2-7, with 7 nucleotides matching TRBD2. CDR1 and CDR2 from the germline V gene are SGHRS and YFSETQ. This CDR3 spans 14 amino acids. Germline trimming cut 4 bases from V and 2 bases from J; bases unmatched to any gene: 6. CDR3 loop: CASSRSGTTYEQYF. CDR3 DNA sequence: TGCGCCAGCAGCCGGAGCGGGACCACCTACGAGCAGTACTTC.

A few counts support this clonotype. V usage is TRBV7-2 and J usage is TRBJ1-1; D is unclear. The germline gives CDR1 SGHTA, CDR2 FQGNSA. CDR3 length: 14 residues. V was shortened by 1 base and J by 6 bases, with 12 bases between the two germline ends. This CDR3 reads CASSLVGQSAEAFF. CDR3 nucleotide sequence: TGTGCCAGCAGCTTAGTAGGTCAGTCCGCTGAAGCTTTCTTT. Based on the CDR3 plus reference TRBV7-2 and TRBJ1-1, the full variable domain is GAGVSQSPSNKVTEKGKDVELRCDPISGHTALYWYRQSLGQGLEFLIYFQGNSAPDKSGLPSDRFSAERTGGSVSTLTIQRTQQEDSAVYLCASSLVGQSAEAFFGQGTRLTVV.

This rearrangement joins TRBV7-8 to TRBJ2-1; D may match TRBD1 or TRBD2 (5 bases each). The CDR3 covers 15 residues. Germline V gives CDR1 SGHVS, CDR2 FQNEAQ. V lost 2 bases and J 0 bases, leaving 8 bases between the germline ends. The CDR3 DNA reads TGTGCCAGCAGCTTAATCGGGGCCTCCTACAATGAGCAGTTCTTC. This sequence encodes CASSLIGASYNEQFF.

V and J are TRBV9 and TRBJ2-3, with 9 positions matching TRBD2. Germline CDR1 is SGDLS and CDR2 is YYNGEE. V was clipped by 6 bases and J by 1 base; unmatched bases: 3. CDR3 size: 14 residues. In DNA form, the CDR3 reads TGTGCCAGCAAGGAGCGGGAGGGCACAGATACGCAGTATTTT. It translates to CASKEREGTDTQYF.

Here the CDR3 reads CASRLQGGYNEQFF. CDR3 nucleotides: TGTGCCAGCAGGTTACAGGGGGGCTACAATGAGCAGTTCTTC. The rearrangement uses TRBV11-2 and TRBJ2-1; 8 nucleotides match TRBD1. Trimming removed 6 bases from V and 3 bases from J; junction bases left unmatched: 4. Germline V gives CDR1 SGHAT, CDR2 FQNNGV. This CDR3 comprises 14 residues.

This clonotype came up a few times. The rearrangement links TRBV7-2 to TRBJ2-7, with TRBD1 as a possible D gene (5 bases). The CDR3 has 13 amino acids. Trimming removed 2 bases from V and 1 base from J, with 6 bases in between. From germline, CDR1 is SGHTA and CDR2 FQGNSA. The CDR3 nucleotides read TGTGCCAGCAGCTTACGACAGTCCTACGAGCAGTACTTC. Translating it yields CASSLRQSYEQYF.

This clonotype was picked up a small number of times. An end of the junction differs from the germline gene, which may be a read error. This chain joins TRBV28 and TRBJ2-2; D is perhaps TRBD1 (6 bases). The CDR3 loop spans 13 amino acids. Germline CDR1 is MDHEN and CDR2 is SYDVKM. The CDR3 DNA is TGTGCCAGCAGTTTCCTGGCTGTACCTGACAGGCCGTTT. Translation gives CASSFLAVPDRPF.

V and J are TRBV6-2 or TRBV6-3 and TRBJ1-1; 8 bases line up with TRBD1. Trimming took 4 bases from V and 6 from J; bases not matched to a gene: 4. Per germline, CDR1 MNHEY and CDR2 SVGEGT. This CDR3 region has 13 residues. Here the CDR3 DNA reads TGTGCCAGCAGTTTGACAGGGGATTCTGAAGCTTTCTTT. Residues: CASSLTGDSEAFF.

This chain connects TRBV7-9 to TRBJ2-3; D gene uncertain. The CDR3 extends over 15 amino acids. Germline CDR1 SEHNR, CDR2 FQNEAQ (reference sequence). The germline V and J ends were trimmed by 5 bases and 8 bases, with 20 bases remaining between them. The CDR3 bases are TGTGCCAGCAGCCCTCCCGCTTCCCCAACGGGTACGCAGTATTTT. It encodes CASSPPASPTGTQYF.

The sample holds a few counts of this clonotype. The chain recombines TRBV4-3 with TRBJ2-3, with 7 bases lining up with TRBD1. Trimming took 10 bases from V and 3 from J; bases not matched to a gene: 7. The CDR3 runs 13 residues. The germline V gene encodes CDR1 LGHNA and CDR2 YSLEER. The CDR3 is CATSRQGTDTQYF. The DNA for the CDR3 is TGCGCCACCTCAAGACAGGGAACAGATACGCAGTATTTT.

V gene TRBV9 combines with J gene TRBJ1-3; no clear D gene. The germline CDR1 and CDR2 sequences are SGDLS and YYNGEE. Trimming shortened V by 4 bases and J by 8 bases, and 16 bases separated the two germline ends. The CDR3 length is 14 residues. The CDR3 DNA sequence: TGTGCCAGCAGCCCTCGAGAGGTCGGGGACACCATATATTTT. Its translation: CASSPREVGDTIYF.

This clonotype showed up just a few times. The chain links TRBV20-1 to TRBJ1-1; a possible D gene is TRBD1 (5 bases). V lost 7 bases and J lost 1, with 7 bases in between. The CDR3 extends over 11 amino acids. Germline lookup yields CDR1 DFQATT and CDR2 SNEGSKA (reference sequence). CDR3 loop: CSGRGNTEAFF. In DNA, the CDR3 is TGCAGTGGAAGGGGGAACACTGAAGCTTTCTTT.

In its sample, this clonotype was seen a few times. The J gene is TRBJ2-7, the V gene TRBV9; 12 bases fit TRBD2. V trimming: 3 bases; J trimming: 7 bases; junction bases outside the gene matches: 8. CDR1 SGDLS and CDR2 YYNGEE come from the germline V gene. The CDR3 covers 15 residues. CDR3 in amino acids: CASSALAGGQGEQYF. CDR3 nucleotide sequence: TGTGCCAGCAGCGCACTAGCGGGAGGCCAAGGGGAGCAGTACTTC.

This clonotype was counted a few times. The J gene is TRBJ2-1, the V gene TRBV7-6; 11 bases map to TRBD2. The CDR3 loop spans 16 amino acids. The ends lost 4 bases at V and 4 bases at J; junction bases unmatched: 6. CDR1 is SGHVS and CDR2 is FNYEAQ in the germline V gene. CDR3 nucleotides: TGTGCCAGCAGCTCCCTTAGCGGGAGGGCATACAATGAGCAGTTCTTC. This sequence encodes CASSSLSGRAYNEQFF. The whole variable domain, remainder taken from reference TRBV7-6 and TRBJ2-1, is GAGVSQSPRYKVTKRGQDVALRCDPISGHVSLYWYRQALGQGPEFLTYFNYEAQQDKSGLPNDRFSAERPEGSISTLTIQRTEQRDSAMYRCASSSLSGRAYNEQFFGPGTRLTVL.

This clonotype was counted between two and nine times. This rearrangement joins TRBV5-1 to TRBJ2-1; D gene unclear. Trimming removed 0 bases at V and 2 bases at J, with 12 bases between. CDR3 size: 16 residues. Germline lookup yields CDR1 SGHRS and CDR2 YFSETQ. The CDR3 DNA reads TGCGCCAGCAGCTTGGGCTCAGCTACGCCCTACAATGAGCAGTTCTTC. It codes for CASSLGSATPYNEQFF. The full variable domain, its missing parts supplied by reference TRBV5-1 and TRBJ2-1, is KAGVTQTPRYLIKTRGQQVTLSCSPISGHRSVSWYQQTPGQGLQFLFEYFSETQRNKGNFPGRFSGRQFSNSRSEMNVSTLELGDSALYLCASSLGSATPYNEQFFGPGTRLTVL.

The V call is TRBV12-3 or TRBV12-4, the J call TRBJ2-7; D perhaps matches TRBD1 (5 bases). The CDR3 is 15 residues long. V gave up 5 bases and J gave up 2 bases, with 16 bases separating them. The CDR3 nucleotides read TGTGCCAGCAGTCACCAACAGGAACCACCCTACGAGCAGTACTTC. Protein product: CASSHQQEPPYEQYF.

V and J are TRBV3-1 and TRBJ2-1; D remains unclear. Trimming took off 1 base at V and 10 bases at J, with 8 bases between the two ends. The CDR3 runs to 12 residues. Per the germline V gene, CDR1 is LGHDT and CDR2 is YNNKEL (reference sequence). In nucleotides, the CDR3 is TGTGCCAGCAGCCAAGTAGTGCGCGAGCAGTTCTTC. Translating gives CASSQVVREQFF.

This clonotype was observed a few times. The gene calls are TRBV6-2 or TRBV6-3 and TRBJ2-7; D unresolved. There are 16 residues in the CDR3. Trimming pared 3 bases from V and 1 base from J, leaving 16 bases between. In germline, CDR1 is MNHEY, CDR2 SVGEGT. The CDR3 DNA sequence: TGTGCCAGCAGTTATTCCCCCGAGCGCCTTTCCTACGAGCAGTACTTC. It yields the protein CASSYSPERLSYEQYF.

The chain recombines TRBV28 with TRBJ2-7; the match to TRBD1 covers 10 bases. Unmatched junction bases numbered 10, after V lost 6 bases and J lost 2 bases. The CDR3 runs to 16 residues. From germline, CDR1 is MDHEN and CDR2 SYDVKM. The CDR3 DNA follows: TGTGCCAGCAGCCCCTCCCGGGACAGGGGACCCTACGAGCAGTACTTC. Translating it yields CASSPSRDRGPYEQYF.

V is TRBV6-2 or TRBV6-3 and J is TRBJ2-5; TRBD2 aligns across 10 bases. This CDR3 is 19 amino acids long. Germline V gene sequence: CDR1 MNHEY, CDR2 SVGEGT. Unmatched junction bases numbered 18, after V lost 3 bases and J lost 5 bases. Here the CDR3 reads CASSYTLGSTSGFGETQYF. As DNA, the CDR3 is TGTGCCAGCAGTTATACCCTTGGATCGACTAGCGGGTTTGGGGAGACCCAGTACTTC.

This clonotype was counted a few times. V usage is TRBV5-1 and J usage is TRBJ1-4; D gene unclear. CDR3 length equals 15 residues. The germline gives CDR1 SGHRS, CDR2 YFSETQ. Trimming removed 1 base at V and 3 bases at J, with 10 bases between. CDR3 amino acids: CASSLRSVANEKLFF. The CDR3 nucleotides are TGCGCCAGCAGCTTGCGGTCGGTGGCTAATGAAAAACTGTTTTTT.

This clonotype was detected a few times. The genes are TRBV20-1 and TRBJ2-3; a possible D gene is TRBD2 (6 bases). Trimming took off 3 bases at V and 4 bases at J, with 11 bases between the two ends. The CDR3 extends over 13 amino acids. Germline loops: CDR1 DFQATT, CDR2 SNEGSKA (reference sequence). The CDR3 loop is CSASGSRADTQYF. CDR3 sequence (DNA): TGCAGTGCTAGCGGGAGTCGGGCAGATACGCAGTATTTT.

This rearrangement joins TRBV4-2 to TRBJ1-2; D is perhaps TRBD1 (6 bases). With 0 bases removed from V and 2 bases from J, the gap between germline ends came to 10 bases. The CDR3 extends over 15 amino acids. Germline V gene data show CDR1 as LGHNA and CDR2 as YNFKEQ. Here the CDR3 reads CASSQERTENYGYTF. In DNA form, the CDR3 reads TGTGCCAGCAGCCAAGAACGGACAGAAAACTATGGCTACACCTTC.

This clonotype has just a few counts. The rearrangement links TRBV28 to TRBJ2-1; D ambiguous. V was pared by 3 bases and J by 7 bases, with 13 bases between. The CDR3 consists of 14 residues. Germline-derived CDR1 and CDR2 are MDHEN and SYDVKM. The CDR3 sequence is CASSLTWTLNEQFF. The CDR3 DNA reads as TGTGCCAGCAGTTTGACCTGGACCTTAAATGAGCAGTTCTTC.